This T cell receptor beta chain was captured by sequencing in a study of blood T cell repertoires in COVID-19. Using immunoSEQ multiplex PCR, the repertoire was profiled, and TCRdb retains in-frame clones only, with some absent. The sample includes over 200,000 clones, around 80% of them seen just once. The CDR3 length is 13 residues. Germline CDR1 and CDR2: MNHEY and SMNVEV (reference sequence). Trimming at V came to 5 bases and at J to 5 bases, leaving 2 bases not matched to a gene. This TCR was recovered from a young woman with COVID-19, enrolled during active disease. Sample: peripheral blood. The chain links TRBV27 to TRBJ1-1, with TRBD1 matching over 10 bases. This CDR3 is CASSRQGATEAFF. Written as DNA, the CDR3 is TGTGCCAGCAGTCGACAGGGGGCAACTGAAGCTTTCTTT.